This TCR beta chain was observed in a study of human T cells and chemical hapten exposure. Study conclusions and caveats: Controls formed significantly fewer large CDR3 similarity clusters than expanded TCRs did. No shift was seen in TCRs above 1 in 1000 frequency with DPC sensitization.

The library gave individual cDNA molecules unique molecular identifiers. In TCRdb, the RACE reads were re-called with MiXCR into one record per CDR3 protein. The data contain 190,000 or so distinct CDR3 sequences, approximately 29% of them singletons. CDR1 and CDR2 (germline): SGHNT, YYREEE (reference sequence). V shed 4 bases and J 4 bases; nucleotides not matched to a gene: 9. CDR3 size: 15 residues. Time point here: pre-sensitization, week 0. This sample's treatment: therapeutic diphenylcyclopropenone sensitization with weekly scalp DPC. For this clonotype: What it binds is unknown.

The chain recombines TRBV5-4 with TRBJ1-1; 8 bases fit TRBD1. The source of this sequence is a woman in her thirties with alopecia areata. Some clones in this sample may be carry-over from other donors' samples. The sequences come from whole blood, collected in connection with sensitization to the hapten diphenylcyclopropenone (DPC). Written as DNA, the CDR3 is TGTGCCAGCAGCCGGGGACAGGCCAAGGCCACTGAAGCTTTCTTT. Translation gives CASSRGQAKATEAFF.